One sample yielded the 6 T cell receptor beta chains listed below, sequenced in a study of blood T cell repertoires in COVID-19. The assay was immunoSEQ multiplex PCR, and TCRdb's table has in-frame clones only and misses some. The table shows nearly 350,000 clones, with 85% to 90% occurring only once. Sample: peripheral blood. Receptors originate from a woman in her forties or fifties with COVID-19, enrolled during active disease.

CDR3 nucleotide sequence: TGTGCCACGGGGGGACTAGCTGGGGAGCAGTACTTC. It encodes CATGGLAGEQYF. The chain couples TRBV24-1 to TRBJ2-7; TRBD2 matches at 9 bases. Unmatched junction bases numbered 7, after V lost 10 bases and J lost 7 bases. Germline CDR1 reads KGHDR; CDR2 reads SFDVKD. The CDR3 is made up of 12 amino acids.

Comment on this clone: Other DNA sequences in the sample encode the same CDR3. The chain couples TRBV28 to TRBJ2-5; a weak D match, TRBD2 (7 bases). The CDR3 sequence is 14 residues long. CDR1 and CDR2 from the germline V gene are MDHEN and SYDVKM. The ends were cut back, 6 bases at V and 1 base at J, with 12 bases in the middle. CDR3 DNA: TGTGCCAGCAGCCCTGGGGGGGCCCAAGAGACCCAGTACTTC. It is translated as CASSPGGAQETQYF.

This chain links TRBV5-4 with TRBJ2-1; 9 bases fit TRBD1. The CDR3 extends over 14 amino acids. The V gene end was trimmed by 5 bases and the J gene end by 6 bases; junction bases not matched to a gene: 6. The germline CDR1 and CDR2 sequences are SGHNT and YYREEE (reference sequence). The CDR3 is CASSKQGAGNEQFF. CDR3 coding DNA: TGTGCCAGCAGTAAACAGGGGGCAGGCAATGAGCAGTTCTTC.

The CDR3 DNA sequence: TGTGCCAGCAGTCCCGGACAGGGATCCTATGGCTACACCTTC. Encoded protein: CASSPGQGSYGYTF. The genes are TRBV27 and TRBJ1-2; 8 positions match TRBD1. V was clipped by 5 bases and J by 4 bases; unmatched bases: 6. The CDR3 consists of 14 residues. CDR1 is MNHEY and CDR2 is SMNVEV in the germline V gene (reference sequence).

The rearrangement joins TRBV6-1 to TRBJ2-3; 8 bases line up with TRBD1. This CDR3 is 19 amino acids long. The V gene's germline CDR1 is MNHNS and CDR2 SASEGT. Trimming at V came to 4 bases and at J to 0 bases, leaving 15 bases not matched to a gene. This CDR3 reads CASSVRRIWTGTSTDTQYF. DNA for the CDR3: TGTGCCAGCAGTGTGAGGAGGATTTGGACAGGGACGAGCACAGATACGCAGTATTTT.

J is TRBJ1-3 and V is TRBV6-5, with D possibly being TRBD1 (5 bases). Germline CDR1 MNHEY, CDR2 SVGAGI. The CDR3 loop spans 15 amino acids. Trimming left V 2 bases short and J 4 bases short, with 12 bases between. DNA of the CDR3: TGTGCCAGCAGTTACCTGGGGGGGTTCGGAAACACCATATATTTT. As protein: CASSYLGGFGNTIYF.